A selection of T cell receptor beta chains follows, all from one sample in a study of post-analysis software for immune sequencing data. TCRdb used MiXCR to reprocess the PCR reads, holding one entry per CDR3 protein. The sample records about 570,000 distinct CDR3 sequences, approximately 34% being singletons. The specimen was blood. Receptor source: a girl aged 2 to 17 with multiple sclerosis. CDR3s include the opening cysteine and the closing phenylalanine or tryptophan. A D gene is named only where the DNA matches it firmly. Expanded clones are given a class, and other clones once, few, many or no size at all.

size	V	D	J	CDR3	DNA
.	TRBV20-1	.	TRBJ2-3	CSARDRVGARDTQYF	TGCAGTGCTAGAGATCGGGTGGGGGCTAGAGATACGCAGTATTTT
few	TRBV9	.	TRBJ1-2	CASSARGSYTF	TGTGCCAGCAGCGCCAGGGGTAGCTACACCTTC
few	TRBV4-1	.	TRBJ2-5	CASSLRGGGQETQYF	TGCGCCAGCAGCCTAAGAGGGGGGGGGCAAGAGACCCAGTACTTC
few	TRBV7-6	.	TRBJ2-7	CASSLESGRENFGVYEQYF	TGTGCCAGCAGCTTAGAATCGGGACGGGAGAACTTCGGGGTCTACGAGCAGTACTTC
.	TRBV12-3/TRBV12-4	TRBD1	TRBJ1-1	CASGTGVGTEAFF	TGTGCCAGCGGGACAGGGGTTGGCACTGAAGCTTTCTTT
few	TRBV6-4	TRBD2	TRBJ2-2	CASSRTSGGANTGELFF	TGTGCCAGCAGTAGAACTAGCGGGGGGGCGAACACCGGGGAGCTGTTTTTT
.	TRBV7-2	.	TRBJ2-3	CASSQGRSGDTQYF	TGTGCCAGCAGCCAGGGAAGAAGCGGGGATACGCAGTATTTT
.	TRBV6-1	.	TRBJ1-2	CASSESGGYGYTF	TGTGCCAGCAGTGAAAGTGGAGGGTATGGCTACACCTTC
.	TRBV12-3/TRBV12-4	TRBD2	TRBJ2-1	CASKSWNGVAGQDILNNEQFF	TGTGCCAGCAAAAGTTGGAACGGAGTAGCGGGGCAGGACATATTGAACAATGAGCAGTTCTTC
.	TRBV20-1	.	TRBJ2-3	CSAPWTRSTDTQYF	TGCAGTGCTCCATGGACAAGGAGCACAGATACGCAGTATTTT
.	TRBV3-1	.	TRBJ2-1	CASSFFAFGTTHNEQFF	TGTGCCAGCAGTTTCTTTGCTTTCGGGACCACTCATAATGAGCAGTTCTTC
.	TRBV20-1	.	TRBJ2-7	CSARRPRSEQNSYEQYF	TGCAGTGCTAGAAGACCGAGGTCCGAGCAGAACTCCTACGAGCAGTACTTC
few	TRBV7-2	.	TRBJ2-5	CASSPLPPERQETQYF	TGTGCCAGCAGCCCCCTGCCCCCGGAGCGACAAGAGACCCAGTACTTC
.	TRBV20-1	TRBD1	TRBJ1-6	CSARRTGDNSPLHF	TGCAGTGCGCGCAGAACAGGGGACAATTCACCCCTCCACTTT
.	TRBV29-1	.	TRBJ2-7	CSVVSSPYEQYF	TGCAGCGTTGTTTCGAGTCCCTACGAGCAGTACTTC
.	TRBV11-2	TRBD1	TRBJ1-4	CASSLTGQVKEKLFF	TGTGCCAGCAGCTTGACAGGACAGGTCAAGGAAAAACTGTTTTTT
few	TRBV29-1	.	TRBJ2-1	CSVEEGEQFF	TGCAGCGTGGAAGAAGGGGAGCAGTTCTTC
few	TRBV9	TRBD2	TRBJ2-5	CASSVVASGQETQYF	TGTGCCAGCAGCGTAGTGGCTAGCGGGCAAGAGACCCAGTACTTC
.	TRBV6-4	TRBD2	TRBJ2-3	CASTSGGAADTQYF	TGTGCCAGCACTAGCGGGGGGGCCGCAGATACGCAGTATTTT
.	TRBV6-1	TRBD1	TRBJ1-4	CASRITQGRSEKLFF	TGTGCCAGCAGGATTACACAGGGGAGGAGTGAAAAACTGTTTTTT
few	TRBV29-1	TRBD2	TRBJ2-3	CSVGTSITDTQYF	TGCAGCGTGGGGACTAGCATTACAGATACGCAGTATTTT
few	TRBV5-1	.	TRBJ2-7	CASSSPRAASYEQYF	TGCGCCAGCAGCTCACCCCGGGCAGCCTCCTACGAGCAGTACTTC
.	TRBV20-1	.	TRBJ2-5	CSARDPPSNQEAQYF	TGCAGTGCTAGAGATCCCCCTAGCAACCAAGAGGCCCAGTACTTC
.	TRBV3-1	.	TRBJ1-6	CASSQVNSPLHF	TGTGCCAGCAGCCAGGTTAATTCACCCCTCCACTTT
few	TRBV7-9	.	TRBJ1-2	CASSLDGFNYGYTF	TGTGCCAGCAGCTTAGATGGGTTTAACTATGGCTACACCTTC
.	TRBV20-1	.	TRBJ1-1	CSARRLPDAEAFF	TGCAGTGCTAGAAGGCTCCCCGACGCTGAAGCTTTCTTT
.	TRBV3-1	.	TRBJ1-2	CASSYQEGGYGYTF	TGTGCCAGCAGCTACCAGGAAGGGGGCTATGGCTACACCTTC
.	TRBV27	TRBD2	TRBJ2-2	CASSKTSGYTGELFF	TGTGCCAGCAGCAAGACTAGCGGGTATACCGGGGAGCTGTTTTTT
few	TRBV29-1	.	TRBJ1-2	CSVWGGGAKGYTF	TGCAGCGTTTGGGGCGGGGGCGCGAAGGGCTACACCTTC
.	TRBV28	TRBD1	TRBJ1-4	CASSFRDSLNEKLFF	TGTGCCAGCAGTTTCCGGGACAGTCTTAATGAAAAACTGTTTTTT
.	TRBV6-5	.	TRBJ2-1	CASSRQLDEQFF	TGTGCCAGCAGCCGACAGCTCGATGAGCAGTTCTTC
.	TRBV3-1	TRBD1	TRBJ2-5	CASSRKSLTGVGETQYF	TGTGCCAGCAGCCGCAAGAGCCTTACAGGGGTAGGAGAGACCCAGTACTTC
.	TRBV7-9	TRBD1	TRBJ2-3	CASSGDDRADTDTQYF	TGTGCCAGCAGCGGCGACGACAGGGCGGACACAGATACGCAGTATTTT
many	TRBV20-1	TRBD1	TRBJ2-7	CSATGQGVTYEQYF	TGCAGTGCAACCGGACAGGGGGTAACCTACGAGCAGTACTTC
.	TRBV27	.	TRBJ1-6	CASSSRDGAYSPLHF	TGTGCCAGCAGTTCGAGGGACGGAGCTTATTCACCCCTCCACTTT
.	TRBV5-1	TRBD2	TRBJ2-7	CASSLGGLAGAWGYEQYF	TGCGCCAGCAGCTTGGGGGGACTAGCGGGTGCTTGGGGCTACGAGCAGTACTTC